This TCR beta chain originates from a study of vaccination effects on CD4 cells after COVID-19. Study-wide context: Researchers obtained post-vaccine samples at a median of 72 days past the second dose.

Only in-frame clones appear in the TCRdb table, and some are missing; sequencing was by immunoSEQ multiplex PCR. The sample yields some 17,000 clones, roughly 70% seen once. In the ViraFEST assay, antigen-specific CD4+ clonotypes were identified by expansion after peptide-pool stimulation. Cultured cells yielded isolated CD4+ T cells after less than 11 days. Two doses of BNT162b2 or mRNA-1273 vaccine were administered to participants. No vaccinee had earlier SARS-CoV-2 infection, and nucleocapsid antibodies were negative. Wells of around 2.2 million PBMC each were grown with about 9.8 IU/ml IL-2 and approximately 10 ug/ml peptides. Half-medium exchanges with IL-2 medium took place on days 3 and 7. The CDR3 is 16 amino acids. Germline lookup yields CDR1 LGHNA and CDR2 YSLEER. The trim removed 3 bases at V and 6 bases at J, leaving 8 bases unmatched. In regard to this clone: Its specificity is unknown.

Sequenced material: CD4+ T cells from PBMCs cultured with SARS-CoV-2 spike peptides, taken after COVID-19 vaccination. The receptor's source is a human donor who received a COVID-19 vaccine. J is TRBJ1-4 and V is TRBV4-3, with 9 bases fitting TRBD1. The CDR3 DNA reads TGCGCCAGCAGCCACTCAACAGGGGGCAAGGATGAAAAACTGTTTTTT. Encoded protein: CASSHSTGGKDEKLFF.